These 27 T cell receptor beta chains originate from one sample sequenced in a study of Tregs in tolerant kidney transplant recipients. Sequencing used immunoSEQ multiplex PCR; TCRdb keeps in-frame clones, though not all of them. The data hold about 240,000 clones, with about four fifths observed a single time. Sequenced input: CD4+ T cells from blood. The source is a human donor in good health.

A single count supports this clone. The chain combines TRBV27 with TRBJ2-3; D is undetermined. CDR3 length: 13 residues. Trimming removed 2 bases from V and 11 bases from J, with 14 bases in between. Germline CDR1 MNHEY, CDR2 SMNVEV (reference sequence). This CDR3 is CASSLRRALGQYF. Written as DNA, the CDR3 is TGTGCCAGCAGTTTACGCCGGGCCCTGGGGCAGTATTTT.

This sequence joins TRBV7-8 and TRBJ1-5; 8 nucleotides align to TRBD1. The J segment lost 2 bases and the V segment lost 2 bases, leaving 11 bases of the junction unmatched. From germline, CDR1 is SGHVS and CDR2 FQNEAQ. The CDR3 spans 18 residues. For the CDR3, the DNA is TGTGCCAGCAGCTTATACGGTCTTCAGGGGGCCGGCAATCAGCCCCAGCATTTT. Translating gives CASSLYGLQGAGNQPQHF.

The chain recombines TRBV5-4 with TRBJ1-1, with D unclear. V lost 0 bases and J 1 base, leaving 7 bases between the germline ends. CDR3 length: 14 amino acids. Germline loops: CDR1 SGHNT, CDR2 YYREEE (reference sequence). CDR3 coding DNA: TGTGCCAGCAGCTTGGCCCCGGGGAACACTGAAGCTTTCTTT. Its translation is CASSLAPGNTEAFF.

Comment on this clone: One junction end does not reproduce the germline sequence, and a read error may be involved. Here the CDR3 DNA reads TGTGCCGTCAGAGAGTACAATGAGCAGTTCTTC. Translating it yields CAVREYNEQFF. The V and J genes are TRBV10-3 and TRBJ2-1, with no clear D. This CDR3 has 11 amino acids. Germline lookup yields CDR1 ENHRY and CDR2 SYGVKD.

The chain carries TRBV30 and TRBJ1-5; D gene ambiguous. V was cut by 3 bases and J by 0 bases, with 6 bases left in between. Germline CDR1 reads GTSNPN; CDR2 reads SVGIG (reference sequence). This CDR3 is built from 13 residues. This chain's CDR3 is CAWSPHSNQPQHF. The CDR3, as DNA: TGTGCCTGGAGCCCTCATAGCAATCAGCCCCAGCATTTT.

The chain couples TRBV7-2 to TRBJ1-1; tentative D call: TRBD1 (5 bases). There are 14 residues in the CDR3. V lost 6 bases, J lost 8 bases, and 19 bases lay in between. The germline gives CDR1 SGHTA, CDR2 FQGNSA. CDR3 in amino acids: CASSFQWGDLEAFF. The CDR3 nucleotides are TGTGCCAGCAGTTTCCAATGGGGCGACTTGGAAGCTTTCTTT.

Regarding this clone: One end of the junction varies from germline; a read error may be responsible. The genes are TRBV19 and TRBJ2-7; D possibly matches TRBD1 or TRBD2 (6 bases each). Germline loops: CDR1 LNHDA, CDR2 SQIVND (reference sequence). The CDR3 spans 16 residues. DNA for the CDR3: TGTGCCCGTAGTCTTCTCCTGGGGGGCGGTTCCTACGAGCAGTACTTC. Translated: CARSLLLGGGSYEQYF. Full variable domain (missing parts from reference TRBV19 and TRBJ2-7): DGGITQSPKYLFRKEGQNVTLSCEQNLNHDAMYWYRQDPGQGLRLIYYSQIVNDFQKGDIAEGYSVSREKKESFPLTVTSAQKNPTAFYLCARSLLLGGGSYEQYFGPGTRLTVT.

The rearrangement links TRBV7-2 to TRBJ2-7; D tentatively reads TRBD1 or TRBD2 (5 bases each). V was shortened by 6 bases and J by 6 bases, with 12 bases between the two germline ends. CDR3 length: 12 amino acids. CDR1 is SGHTA, CDR2 FQGNSA, per germline. The CDR3 protein is CASSPPGPEQYF. The CDR3 coding sequence is TGTGCCAGCAGTCCCCCGGGGCCCGAGCAGTACTTC.

The chain joins TRBV6-1 to TRBJ1-5, with no clear D. The V gene's germline CDR1 is MNHNS and CDR2 SASEGT. Trimming removed 5 bases from V and 6 bases from J, with 14 bases in between. The CDR3 has 14 residues. The CDR3: CASSQVTAGQPQHF. CDR3 in DNA: TGTGCCAGCAGTCAGGTCACGGCGGGTCAGCCCCAGCATTTT.

This clone was observed once. This chain joins TRBV2 and TRBJ1-1, with D perhaps TRBD1 (6 bases). Germline lookup yields CDR1 SNHLY and CDR2 FYNNEI. The CDR3 runs to 13 residues. V lost 10 bases and J lost 0, with 12 bases in between. DNA for the CDR3: TGTGCCATAGAGCGACAGGTGAACACTGAAGCTTTCTTT. Its translation is CAIERQVNTEAFF.

The CDR3 sequence is CASSYDGLSSYEQYF. As DNA, the CDR3 is TGTGCCAGCAGTTACGACGGTCTAAGCTCCTACGAGCAGTACTTC. V and J are TRBV6-6 and TRBJ2-7; no clear D gene. Trimming took 2 bases from V and 0 from J, leaving 11 bases between them. The CDR3 consists of 15 residues. Germline lookup yields CDR1 MNHNY and CDR2 SVGAGI (reference sequence).

This clone was seen a single time. Different DNA sequences within this sample yield the same CDR3. The chain is built from TRBV5-1 and TRBJ2-5; maybe TRBD1 (5 bases). The V end lost 2 bases, the J end lost 4 bases, and 12 bases lay between the germline ends. CDR3 length: 14 residues. The germline V gene encodes CDR1 SGHRS and CDR2 YFSETQ. CDR3 sequence reads: CASSFGQGGETQYF. The CDR3 DNA sequence: TGCGCCAGCAGCTTCGGGCAGGGCGGAGAGACCCAGTACTTC.

The J gene is TRBJ1-2, the V gene TRBV27; 9 nucleotides agree with TRBD1. CDR1 is MNHEY and CDR2 is SMNVEV in the germline V gene (reference sequence). This CDR3 has 15 amino acids. J lost 4 bases, V lost 4 bases, and 7 bases had no gene match. The CDR3 region has the DNA TGTGCCAGCAGTTCCCGGGACAGGGACGGCTATGGCTACACCTTC. Its protein is CASSSRDRDGYGYTF.

This clone was observed a single time. CDR3 protein: CASSHPGTLNEQFF. CDR3 DNA: TGTGCCAGCAGCCACCCCGGGACTCTGAATGAGCAGTTCTTC. The rearrangement joins TRBV7-9 to TRBJ2-1, with D perhaps matching TRBD2 (6 bases). Germline V gene sequence: CDR1 SEHNR, CDR2 FQNEAQ (reference sequence). Trimming pared 5 bases from V and 7 bases from J, leaving 15 bases between. The CDR3 runs to 14 residues.

CDR3 in DNA: TGCGCCAGCAGCTGGGGACAGAAACTGAACACTGAAGCTTTCTTT. Its translation: CASSWGQKLNTEAFF. This chain links TRBV5-1 with TRBJ1-1, with TRBD1 matching 7 bases. This CDR3 contains 15 residues. CDR1 is SGHRS and CDR2 is YFSETQ in the germline V gene. J gave up 0 bases and V 3 bases, and 5 bases lay outside the gene matches. Based on the CDR3 plus reference TRBV5-1 and TRBJ1-1, the full variable domain is KAGVTQTPRYLIKTRGQQVTLSCSPISGHRSVSWYQQTPGQGLQFLFEYFSETQRNKGNFPGRFSGRQFSNSRSEMNVSTLELGDSALYLCASSWGQKLNTEAFFGQGTRLTVV.

The V call is TRBV5-6, the J call TRBJ2-5; D remains unclear. Trimming left V 2 bases short and J 5 bases short, with 10 bases between. The CDR3 covers 13 residues. CDR1 and CDR2 from the germline V gene are SGHDT and YYEEEE. CDR3 in amino acids: CASSFGPAETQYF. CDR3 nucleotides: TGTGCCAGCAGCTTCGGCCCTGCGGAGACCCAGTACTTC.

This sequence joins TRBV19 and TRBJ1-2; 7 bases line up with TRBD1. J was trimmed by 2 bases and V by 5 bases; bases with no gene match: 5. The CDR3 length is 14 residues. Germline V CDR1 and CDR2: LNHDA, SQIVND (reference sequence). The CDR3 sequence is CASSLTGWNYGYTF. The CDR3 DNA sequence: TGTGCCAGTAGTTTGACAGGGTGGAACTATGGCTACACCTTC.

The sample holds one count of this clone. The rearrangement uses TRBV21-1 and TRBJ2-7; the DNA was not compared with TRBD2, the D call given in the table. TRBV21-1 is assigned pseudogene status. The CDR3 has 15 residues. Here the CDR3 reads CASSHYAAEPYEQYF. The CDR3 DNA sequence: TGTGCCAGCAGCCACTATGCTGCGGAGCCCTACGAGCAGTACTTC.

This clone was seen only a few times. Distinct nucleotide sequences in the sample also encode this CDR3. The chain uses TRBV4-1 and TRBJ1-4; 9 nucleotides match TRBD1. CDR1 and CDR2 from the germline V gene are MGHRA and YSYEKL. The trim removed 0 bases at V and 8 bases at J, leaving 7 bases unmatched. The CDR3 is made up of 16 amino acids. The CDR3 sequence is CASSQDRGQGREKLFF. CDR3 in DNA: TGCGCCAGCAGCCAAGACCGGGGACAGGGTCGAGAAAAACTGTTTTTT.

The chain couples TRBV6-5 to TRBJ2-3; maybe TRBD2 (6 bases). V was clipped by 6 bases and J by 4 bases, with 14 bases between them. This CDR3 has 14 amino acids. Germline V gene sequence: CDR1 MNHEY, CDR2 SVGAGI. The CDR3 loop reads CASRETSGPDTQYF. DNA of the CDR3: TGTGCCAGCAGGGAGACTAGTGGTCCAGATACGCAGTATTTT.

The chain is built from TRBV7-8 and TRBJ2-7; possible D gene TRBD2, 6 bases. Between the trimmed V and J ends, which lost 0 bases and 7 bases, there was a span of 19 bases. CDR3 size: 16 residues. The germline CDR1 and CDR2 sequences are SGHVS and FQNEAQ. The CDR3 DNA reads TGTGCCAGCAGCTTAGCGGGTTTCGGAGGGGCTCAGGAGCAGTACTTC. Translating gives CASSLAGFGGAQEQYF.

V and J are TRBV5-4 and TRBJ2-2; D is unresolved. This CDR3 is 12 amino acids long. The V and J ends lost 5 bases and 3 bases respectively, with 5 bases between them. Germline V gene sequence: CDR1 SGHNT, CDR2 YYREEE (reference sequence). CDR3 in amino acids: CASRVDTGELFF. In DNA, the CDR3 is TGTGCCAGCAGAGTGGACACCGGGGAGCTGTTTTTT.

This clone showed up just a few times. The chain recombines TRBV27 with TRBJ1-2; D uncertain. CDR1 and CDR2 from the germline V gene are MNHEY and SMNVEV (reference sequence). The CDR3 runs 13 residues. Trimming took 10 bases from V and 0 from J, leaving 12 bases between them. The DNA of the CDR3 is TGTGCCATCCGACGCGGAGCTAACTATGGCTACACCTTC. Its translation is CAIRRGANYGYTF.

The chain employs TRBV6-5 and TRBJ1-1, with D uncertain. With 5 bases removed from V and 3 bases from J, the gap between germline ends came to 10 bases. This CDR3 is built from 13 residues. CDR1 is MNHEY and CDR2 is SVGAGI in the germline V gene. CDR3 protein: CASSPRRYTEAFF. The DNA of the CDR3 is TGTGCCAGCAGTCCCCGCAGGTACACTGAAGCTTTCTTT.

The chain has TRBV5-6 and TRBJ1-5; TRBD1 matches at 10 bases. V trimming: 3 bases; J trimming: 0 bases; junction bases outside the gene matches: 6. The CDR3 spans 17 residues. Germline assignment: CDR1 SGHDT and CDR2 YYEEEE. This CDR3 is CASSSGTGEHSNQPQHF. CDR3 DNA: TGTGCCAGCAGCTCCGGGACAGGGGAACATAGCAATCAGCCCCAGCATTTT.

The CDR3 sequence is CASSLGPAGPYEQYF. CDR3 DNA: TGTGCCAGCAGCTTGGGCCCCGCGGGACCCTACGAGCAGTACTTC. The chain links TRBV5-5 to TRBJ2-7; weak D call: TRBD2 (6 bases). The ends were cut back, 0 bases at V and 2 bases at J, with 12 bases in the middle. Germline CDR1 SGHKS, CDR2 YYEKEE (reference sequence). The CDR3 consists of 15 residues. Complete variable domain (other parts from reference TRBV5-5 and TRBJ2-7): DAGVTQSPTHLIKTRGQQVTLRCSPISGHKSVSWYQQVLGQGPQFIFQYYEKEERGRGNFPDRFSARQFPNYSSELNVNALLLGDSALYLCASSLGPAGPYEQYFGPGTRLTVT.

J is TRBJ1-2 and V is TRBV15; D unresolved. There are 12 residues in the CDR3. The germline V gene has CDR1 LNHNV and CDR2 YYDKDF (reference sequence). Trimming cost V 9 bases and J 2 bases, with 10 bases left between them. CDR3 sequence (DNA): TGTGCCACTTCGACGGCAAACTATGGCTACACCTTC. Protein sequence: CATSTANYGYTF.